This T cell receptor (beta chain) was identified in a study of cytomegalovirus exposure and HLA in healthy donors. About the study: Among 350 to 500 genotyped donors, around 81% fell in the Caucasian-associated ancestry cluster.

V was shortened by 2 bases and J by 0 bases, with 10 bases between the two germline ends. This CDR3 comprises 15 residues. Germline V gene sequence: CDR1 SGHVS, CDR2 FNYEAQ. Whole-study results and caveats: CMV serostatus was the only immune exposure information that was available. For most TCR sequences rarity was the rule, although some public TCRs occurred in many donors.

The PCR had 60 Vbeta and 13 Jbeta primers. Data came from immunoSEQ multiplex PCR; TCRdb stores just in-frame clones and leaves some out. This table holds approximately 140,000 clones, 60% to 85% found once. A word on this clone: The antigen remains unidentified.

This sequence originates from a man aged 40-55 years in good health and CMV-seropositive. The rearrangement uses TRBV7-6 and TRBJ1-1, with TRBD1 as a possible D gene (6 bases). The specimen was PBMCs. CDR3: CASSLRRGLNTEAFF. As DNA, the CDR3 is TGTGCCAGCAGCTTACGCAGGGGCTTGAACACTGAAGCTTTCTTT.